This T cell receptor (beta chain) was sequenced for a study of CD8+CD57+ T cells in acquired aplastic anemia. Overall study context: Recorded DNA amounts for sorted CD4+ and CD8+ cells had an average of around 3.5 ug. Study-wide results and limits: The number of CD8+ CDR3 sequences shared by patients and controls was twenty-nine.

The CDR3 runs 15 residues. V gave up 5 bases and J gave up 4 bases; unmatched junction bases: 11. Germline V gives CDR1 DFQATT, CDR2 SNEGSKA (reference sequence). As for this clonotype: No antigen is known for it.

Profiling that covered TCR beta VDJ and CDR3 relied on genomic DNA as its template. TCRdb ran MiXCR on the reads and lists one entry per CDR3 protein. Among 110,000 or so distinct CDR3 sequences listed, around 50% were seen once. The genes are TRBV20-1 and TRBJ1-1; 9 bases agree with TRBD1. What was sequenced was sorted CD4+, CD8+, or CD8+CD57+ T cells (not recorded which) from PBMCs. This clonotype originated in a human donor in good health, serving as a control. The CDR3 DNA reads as TGCAGTGCTCGAACCCCGACAGGGGGAAGCACTGAAGCTTTCTTT. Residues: CSARTPTGGSTEAFF.